This section outlines one TCR beta chain sequence together with its context. This sample is part of a study of blood T cell repertoires in COVID-19. Assay: immunoSEQ multiplex PCR; the TCRdb copy retains only in-frame clones and omits some. Of 150,000 to 200,000 clones listed, roughly 85% are singletons. This receptor was taken from an elderly woman with active or convalescent COVID-19. Sequencing input: peripheral blood.

CDR3 residues: CASSSLGTKLGQFF. The CDR3 region has the DNA TGTGCCAGCAGTTCCCTCGGGACTAAGTTAGGGCAGTTCTTC. The rearrangement links TRBV27 to TRBJ2-1, with TRBD2 identical over 7 bases. The CDR3 covers 14 residues. Germline CDR1 is MNHEY and CDR2 is SMNVEV (reference sequence). V shed 4 bases, J shed 12 bases, and the junction held 12 bases outside the gene matches.